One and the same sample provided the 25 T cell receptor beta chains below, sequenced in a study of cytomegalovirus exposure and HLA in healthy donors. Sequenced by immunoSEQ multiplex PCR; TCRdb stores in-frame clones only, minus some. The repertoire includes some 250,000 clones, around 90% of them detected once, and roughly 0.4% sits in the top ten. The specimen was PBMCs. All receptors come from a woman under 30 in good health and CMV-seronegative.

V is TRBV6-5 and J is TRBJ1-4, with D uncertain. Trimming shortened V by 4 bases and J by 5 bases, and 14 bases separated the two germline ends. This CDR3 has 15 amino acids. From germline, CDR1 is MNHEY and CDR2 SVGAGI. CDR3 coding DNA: TGTGCCAGCAGTTCCGGCTTCGGGGAAAATGAAAAACTGTTTTTT. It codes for CASSSGFGENEKLFF.

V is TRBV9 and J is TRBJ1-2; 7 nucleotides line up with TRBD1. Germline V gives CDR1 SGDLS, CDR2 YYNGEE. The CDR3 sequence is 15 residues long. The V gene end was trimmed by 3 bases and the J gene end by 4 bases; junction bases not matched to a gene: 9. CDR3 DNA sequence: TGTGCCAGCAGCGGCCAACCGGGACAGTCCTATGGCTACACCTTC. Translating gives CASSGQPGQSYGYTF. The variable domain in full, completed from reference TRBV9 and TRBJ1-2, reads DSGVTQTPKHLITATGQRVTLRCSPRSGDLSVYWYQQSLDQGLQFLIQYYNGEERAKGNILERFSAQQFPDLHSELNLSSLELGDSALYFCASSGQPGQSYGYTFGSGTRLTVV.

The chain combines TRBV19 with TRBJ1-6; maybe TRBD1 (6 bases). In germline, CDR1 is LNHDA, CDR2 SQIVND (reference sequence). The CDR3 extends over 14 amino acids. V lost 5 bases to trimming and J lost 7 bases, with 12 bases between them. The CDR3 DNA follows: TGTGCCAGTAGTGCAACAGGGCACAATTCACCCCTCCACTTT. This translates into CASSATGHNSPLHF.

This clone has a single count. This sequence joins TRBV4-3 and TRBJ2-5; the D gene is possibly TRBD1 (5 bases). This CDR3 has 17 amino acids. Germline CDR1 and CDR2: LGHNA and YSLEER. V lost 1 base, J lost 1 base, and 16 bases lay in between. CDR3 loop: CASSQGLLGRAQETQYF. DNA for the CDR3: TGCGCCAGCAGCCAAGGCCTTTTGGGGCGCGCCCAAGAGACCCAGTACTTC.

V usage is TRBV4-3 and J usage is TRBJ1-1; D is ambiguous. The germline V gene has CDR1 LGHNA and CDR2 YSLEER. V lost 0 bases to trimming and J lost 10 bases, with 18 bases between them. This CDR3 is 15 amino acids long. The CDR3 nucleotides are TGCGCCAGCAGCCAAGATAAGGAGAAGCACAATGGAGCTTTCTTT. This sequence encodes CASSQDKEKHNGAFF.

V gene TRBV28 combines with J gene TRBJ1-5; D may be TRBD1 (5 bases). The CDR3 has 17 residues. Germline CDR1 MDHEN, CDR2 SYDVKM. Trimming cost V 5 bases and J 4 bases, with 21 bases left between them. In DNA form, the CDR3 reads TGTGCCAGCAGTACGGACATCCAGGGACTCCTGAATCAGCCCCAGCATTTT. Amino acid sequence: CASSTDIQGLLNQPQHF.

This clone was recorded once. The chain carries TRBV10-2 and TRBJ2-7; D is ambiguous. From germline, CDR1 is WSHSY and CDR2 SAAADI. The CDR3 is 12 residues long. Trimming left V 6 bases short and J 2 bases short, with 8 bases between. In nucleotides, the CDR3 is TGCGCCAGCAGGAGGCGTCCCTACGAGCAGTACTTC. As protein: CASRRRPYEQYF.

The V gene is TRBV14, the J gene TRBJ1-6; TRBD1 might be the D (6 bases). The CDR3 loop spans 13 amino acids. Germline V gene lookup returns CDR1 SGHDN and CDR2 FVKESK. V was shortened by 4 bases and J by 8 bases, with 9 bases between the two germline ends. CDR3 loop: CASSPQGYSPLHF. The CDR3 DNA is TGTGCCAGCAGCCCCCAGGGGTATTCACCCCTCCACTTT.

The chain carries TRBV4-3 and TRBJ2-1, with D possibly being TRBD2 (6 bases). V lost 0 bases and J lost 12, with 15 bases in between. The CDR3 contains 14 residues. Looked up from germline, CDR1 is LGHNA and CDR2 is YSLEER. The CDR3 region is CASSQDRERIAQFF. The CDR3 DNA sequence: TGCGCCAGCAGCCAAGATCGGGAGAGAATCGCGCAGTTCTTC.

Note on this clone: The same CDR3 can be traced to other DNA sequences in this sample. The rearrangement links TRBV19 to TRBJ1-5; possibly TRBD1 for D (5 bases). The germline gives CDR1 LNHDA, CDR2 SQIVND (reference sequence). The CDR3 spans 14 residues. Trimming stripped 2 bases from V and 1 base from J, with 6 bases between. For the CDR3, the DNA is TGTGCCAGTAGTATACGGGGGAGCAATCAGCCCCAGCATTTT. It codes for CASSIRGSNQPQHF.

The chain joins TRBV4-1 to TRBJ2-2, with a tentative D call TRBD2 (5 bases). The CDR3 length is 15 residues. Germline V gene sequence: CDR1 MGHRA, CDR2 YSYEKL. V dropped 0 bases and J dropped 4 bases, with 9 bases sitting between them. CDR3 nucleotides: TGCGCCAGCAGCCAAGAACCAGCGGCCACCGGGGAGCTGTTTTTT. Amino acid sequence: CASSQEPAATGELFF.

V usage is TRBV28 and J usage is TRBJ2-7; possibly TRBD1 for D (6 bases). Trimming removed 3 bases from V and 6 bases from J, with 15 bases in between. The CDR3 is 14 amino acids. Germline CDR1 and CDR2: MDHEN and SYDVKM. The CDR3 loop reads CASSFYRVFGEQYV. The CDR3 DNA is TGTGCCAGCAGTTTTTACAGGGTGTTTGGCGAGCAGTACGTC.

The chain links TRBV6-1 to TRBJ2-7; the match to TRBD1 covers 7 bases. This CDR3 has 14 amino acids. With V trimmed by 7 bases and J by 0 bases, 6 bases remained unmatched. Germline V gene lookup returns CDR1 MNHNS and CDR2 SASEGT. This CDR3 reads CASTTGVGSYEQYV. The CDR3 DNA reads TGTGCCAGCACTACAGGGGTCGGCTCCTACGAGCAGTACGTC.

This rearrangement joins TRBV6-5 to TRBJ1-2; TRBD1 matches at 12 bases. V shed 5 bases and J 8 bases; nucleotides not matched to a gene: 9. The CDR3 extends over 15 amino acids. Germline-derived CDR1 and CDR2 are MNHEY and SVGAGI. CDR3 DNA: TGTGCCAGCAGTACGCGGGGACAGGGGGCGCGAGGCTACACCTTC. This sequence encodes CASSTRGQGARGYTF.

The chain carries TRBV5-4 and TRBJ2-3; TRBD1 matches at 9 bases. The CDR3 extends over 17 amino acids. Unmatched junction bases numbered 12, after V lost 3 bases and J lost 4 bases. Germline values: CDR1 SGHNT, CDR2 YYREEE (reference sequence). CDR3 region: CASSSPQGAVAADTQYF. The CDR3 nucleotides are TGTGCCAGCAGCTCACCACAGGGGGCGGTGGCCGCAGATACGCAGTATTTT.

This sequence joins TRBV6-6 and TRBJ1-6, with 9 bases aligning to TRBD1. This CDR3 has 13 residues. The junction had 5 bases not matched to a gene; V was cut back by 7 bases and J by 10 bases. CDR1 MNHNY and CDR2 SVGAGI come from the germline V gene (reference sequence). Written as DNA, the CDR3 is TGTGCCAGCACGGGACAGGGTTCCTCACCCCTCCACTTT. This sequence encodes CASTGQGSSPLHF.

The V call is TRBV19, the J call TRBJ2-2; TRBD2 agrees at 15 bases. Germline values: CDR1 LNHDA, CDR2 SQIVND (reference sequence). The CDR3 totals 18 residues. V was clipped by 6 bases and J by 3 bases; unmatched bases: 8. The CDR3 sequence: CASRRTSGGAGDTGELFF. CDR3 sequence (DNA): TGTGCCAGTAGGAGGACTAGCGGGGGGGCGGGAGACACCGGGGAGCTGTTTTTT.

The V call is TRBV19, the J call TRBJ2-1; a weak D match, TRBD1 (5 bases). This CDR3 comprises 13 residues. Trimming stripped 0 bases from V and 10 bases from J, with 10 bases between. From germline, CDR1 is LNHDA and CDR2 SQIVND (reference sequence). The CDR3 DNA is TGTGCCAGTAGTATAGACATCAGGGTCGAGCAGTTCTTC. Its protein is CASSIDIRVEQFF.

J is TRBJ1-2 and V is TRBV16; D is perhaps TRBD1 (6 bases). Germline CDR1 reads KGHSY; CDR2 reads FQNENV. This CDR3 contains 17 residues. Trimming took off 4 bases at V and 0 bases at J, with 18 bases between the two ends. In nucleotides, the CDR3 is TGTGCCAGCAGCCGCGAGGCGGGGGCTAGAGCTAACTATGGCTACACCTTC. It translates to CASSREAGARANYGYTF.

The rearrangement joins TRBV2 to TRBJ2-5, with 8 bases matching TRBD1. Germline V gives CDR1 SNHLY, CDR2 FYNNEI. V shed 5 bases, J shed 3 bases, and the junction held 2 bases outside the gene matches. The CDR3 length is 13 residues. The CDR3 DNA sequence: TGTGCCAGCAGTAGACAGGGGAAAGAGACCCAGTACTTC. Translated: CASSRQGKETQYF.

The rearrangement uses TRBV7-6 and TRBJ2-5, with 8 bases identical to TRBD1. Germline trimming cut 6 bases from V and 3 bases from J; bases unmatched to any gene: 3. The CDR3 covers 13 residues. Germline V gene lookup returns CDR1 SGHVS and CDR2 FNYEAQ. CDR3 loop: CASSPGGEETQYF. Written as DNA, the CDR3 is TGTGCCAGCAGTCCAGGGGGCGAAGAGACCCAGTACTTC.

The CDR3 loop reads CASPRGLATDTQYF. The CDR3, as DNA: TGTGCCAGCCCACGAGGCCTAGCGACAGATACGCAGTATTTT. V and J are TRBV27 and TRBJ2-3; TRBD2 might be the D (6 bases). The germline V gene has CDR1 MNHEY and CDR2 SMNVEV (reference sequence). The CDR3 length is 14 residues. V lost 8 bases, J lost 3 bases, and 15 bases lay in between.

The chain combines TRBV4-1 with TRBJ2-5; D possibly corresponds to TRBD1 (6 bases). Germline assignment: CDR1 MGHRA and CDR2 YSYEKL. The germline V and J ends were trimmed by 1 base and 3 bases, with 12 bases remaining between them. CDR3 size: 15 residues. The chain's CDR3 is CASSQVERDKETQYF. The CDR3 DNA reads TGCGCCAGCAGCCAAGTCGAACGGGACAAAGAGACCCAGTACTTC.

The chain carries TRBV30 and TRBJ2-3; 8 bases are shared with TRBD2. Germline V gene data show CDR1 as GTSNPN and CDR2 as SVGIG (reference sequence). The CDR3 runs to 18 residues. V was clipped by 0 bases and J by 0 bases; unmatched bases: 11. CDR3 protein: CAWSVLAGGRISTDTQYF. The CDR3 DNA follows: TGTGCCTGGAGTGTACTTGCGGGGGGACGTATTAGCACAGATACGCAGTATTTT.

The CDR3 DNA follows: TGCGCCAGCAGCCAAGCCCACACCTTTCGGGGGGGCCAAAATGAGCAGTTCTTC. It codes for CASSQAHTFRGGQNEQFF. This chain uses TRBV4-3 with TRBJ2-1, with TRBD2 matching over 8 bases. Germline V lookup: CDR1 LGHNA, CDR2 YSLEER. J was trimmed by 7 bases and V by 1 base; bases with no gene match: 15. This CDR3 is built from 18 residues.